This T cell receptor (beta chain) is drawn from a study of T cells in Graves' hyperthyroidism and ophthalmopathy. RNA transcripts provided the source from which TCR beta CDR3 regions were amplified. TCR CDR3 regions were first amplified by RT-PCR with HTBI primers. TCRdb re-derived calls from the multiplex PCR reads in MiXCR, one entry per CDR3 protein. In the table there are fewer than 750,000 distinct CDR3 sequences, roughly 14% of which are singletons. In its sample, this clonotype was seen a few times. Antigen specificity is unknown. This CDR3 contains 14 residues. With 2 bases clipped from V and 1 base from J, the junction kept 2 bases outside the gene matches. Germline V lookup: CDR1 SGHVS, CDR2 FNYEAQ. Every diagnosis used clinical symptoms, serum thyroxine and TRAb, thyroid ultrasound and orbital computed tomography. Study findings and constraints: Ophthalmopathy cases were set apart from stable hyperthyroidism by a 13 V-J model.

V usage is TRBV7-6 and J usage is TRBJ2-7; TRBD1 matches 7 bases. This TCR was sampled from a woman in her 50s with Graves' ophthalmopathy. The sequenced sample consisted of blood. The CDR3 spells CASSLWDRSYEQYF. DNA of the CDR3: TGTGCCAGCAGCTTATGGGACAGATCCTACGAGCAGTACTTC.